The 27 T cell receptor beta chains presented below share a single source sample, sequenced in a study of type 1 and type 2 diabetes patients. The PCR template was genomic DNA. The TCR beta CDR3 region was amplified using 30 forward and 13 reverse primers. TCRdb passed the multiplex PCR reads through MiXCR, listing each CDR3 protein once. The sample records more than 250,000 distinct CDR3 sequences, approximately 45% being singletons. The sequenced material came from peripheral blood mononuclear cells (PBMCs). The origin of the receptors is a man between 18 and 35 years old with type 2 diabetes.

About this clonotype itself: At one boundary the junction diverges from the germline segment, which might be a read error. V and J are TRBV7-2 and TRBJ1-6, with D uncertain. The CDR3 sequence is 15 residues long. Per germline, CDR1 SGHTA and CDR2 FQGNSA. The CDR3 protein is CASSQLSAGNSPLHF. Here the CDR3 DNA reads TGCGCCAGCAGCCAACTGTCCGCGGGTAATTCACCCCTCCACTTT.

This clonotype came up a few times. V and J are TRBV7-3 and TRBJ2-1; TRBD1 is a possible D gene (6 bases). The CDR3 runs to 13 residues. The ends were cut back, 6 bases at V and 7 bases at J, with 13 bases in the middle. Germline CDR1 SGHTA, CDR2 FQGTGA. The CDR3 reads CASRPAGDNEQFF. As DNA, the CDR3 is TGTGCCAGCAGGCCTGCAGGGGATAATGAGCAGTTCTTC. The whole variable domain, remainder taken from reference TRBV7-3 and TRBJ2-1, is GAGVSQTPSNKVTEKGKYVELRCDPISGHTALYWYRQSLGQGPEFLIYFQGTGAADDSGLPNDRFFAVRPEGSVSTLKIQRTERGDSAVYLCASRPAGDNEQFFGPGTRLTVL.

This clonotype was counted many times. This sequence joins TRBV12-3 or TRBV12-4 and TRBJ1-5, with D unresolved. The CDR3 sequence is 13 residues long. V lost 6 bases to trimming and J lost 3 bases, with 9 bases between them. This CDR3 is CASSLGSNQPQHF. The CDR3 DNA follows: TGTGCCAGCAGCCTAGGGTCCAATCAGCCCCAGCATTTT.

The chain couples TRBV19 to TRBJ2-7; D remains ambiguous. Trimming shortened V by 5 bases and J by 1 base, and 12 bases separated the two germline ends. The CDR3 totals 14 residues. Germline V gene lookup returns CDR1 LNHDA and CDR2 SQIVND (reference sequence). CDR3 nucleotide sequence: TGTGCCAGTAGTTTTGCCGACTGGTCCTACGAGCAGTACTTC. This translates into CASSFADWSYEQYF.

This clonotype appeared a few times. The chain uses TRBV2 and TRBJ2-6, with 9 bases matching TRBD1. The CDR3 sequence is 18 residues long. The germline V gene encodes CDR1 SNHLY and CDR2 FYNNEI. J was trimmed by 4 bases and V by 7 bases; bases with no gene match: 14. The CDR3 spells CASKYPGQGKGGANVLTF. Written as DNA, the CDR3 is TGTGCCAGCAAGTACCCGGGACAGGGAAAAGGAGGGGCCAACGTCCTGACTTTC.

This clonotype has a count of ten or more. The chain employs TRBV2 and TRBJ2-2; no definite D call. Germline values: CDR1 SNHLY, CDR2 FYNNEI. The CDR3 sequence is 13 residues long. V was pared by 10 bases and J by 2 bases, with 11 bases between. CDR3 bases: TGTGCCACCCGGCGCGAAAACACCGGGGAGCTGTTTTTT. It specifies CATRRENTGELFF.

This clonotype has ten or more counts. This chain links TRBV7-3 with TRBJ2-7, with D unresolved. V was pared by 2 bases and J by 5 bases, with 10 bases between. This CDR3 is 13 amino acids long. Looked up from germline, CDR1 is SGHTA and CDR2 is FQGTGA. This chain's CDR3 is CASSLDQRNEQYF. CDR3 nucleotide sequence: TGTGCCAGCAGCTTAGACCAGAGGAACGAGCAGTACTTC. The full variable domain, in which reference TRBV7-3 and TRBJ2-7 provide the parts outside the CDR3, is GAGVSQTPSNKVTEKGKYVELRCDPISGHTALYWYRQSLGQGPEFLIYFQGTGAADDSGLPNDRFFAVRPEGSVSTLKIQRTERGDSAVYLCASSLDQRNEQYFGPGTRLTVT.

This chain uses TRBV7-2 with TRBJ1-2; D possibly corresponds to TRBD1 (6 bases). Trimming took 4 bases from V and 2 from J, leaving 14 bases between them. This CDR3 is built from 15 residues. Germline V gene data show CDR1 as SGHTA and CDR2 as FQGNSA. The CDR3 region is CASSYSLGQNYGYTF. Written as DNA, the CDR3 is TGTGCCAGCAGCTATTCCCTCGGACAGAACTATGGCTACACCTTC.

This rearrangement joins TRBV2 to TRBJ2-2, with 8 bases identical to TRBD2. CDR1 and CDR2 (germline): SNHLY, FYNNEI. This CDR3 region has 13 residues. Losses at the gene ends were 6 bases for V and 6 bases for J; bases not matched to a gene: 3. This CDR3 reads CASSGLAAGELFF. The CDR3 nucleotides read TGTGCCAGCAGCGGACTAGCTGCCGGGGAGCTGTTTTTT.

This clonotype was recorded only once. This chain connects TRBV19 to TRBJ1-1; 7 positions match TRBD1. CDR1 is LNHDA, CDR2 SQIVND, per germline (reference sequence). V trimming: 9 bases; J trimming: 5 bases; junction bases outside the gene matches: 12. There are 14 residues in the CDR3. CDR3 in DNA: TGTGCCAGCAGCCAGACAGGGTCCCAGACTGAAGCTTTCTTT. Protein product: CASSQTGSQTEAFF.

As regards this clonotype: At one end the junction does not follow the germline gene, possibly because of a read error. This chain connects TRBV9 to TRBJ1-2; D may be TRBD1 (5 bases). Germline lookup yields CDR1 SGDLS and CDR2 YYNGEE. This CDR3 region has 14 residues. CDR3 region: CASSVGTQNYGCTF. For the CDR3, the DNA is TGTGCCAGCAGCGTAGGGACACAAAACTATGGCTGCACCTTC.

V is TRBV29-1 and J is TRBJ2-1; D not resolved. Germline V gene lookup returns CDR1 SQVTM and CDR2 ANQGSEA. Trimming pared 1 base from V and 6 bases from J, leaving 7 bases between. The CDR3 extends over 12 amino acids. The CDR3 nucleotides are TGCAGCGTTGAAGGCAGGTTCAATGAGCAGTTCTTC. As protein: CSVEGRFNEQFF.

The genes are TRBV10-1 and TRBJ2-3, with TRBD2 matching 8 bases. CDR1 is WNHNN and CDR2 is SYGVQD in the germline V gene (reference sequence). J was trimmed by 6 bases and V by 6 bases; bases with no gene match: 5. The CDR3 spans 13 residues. The CDR3 bases are TGCGCCAGCAGAGAAGCGGGGGCGGATACGCAGTATTTT. This sequence encodes CASREAGADTQYF.

The chain couples TRBV28 to TRBJ2-7; 11 nucleotides align to TRBD1. Looked up from germline, CDR1 is MDHEN and CDR2 is SYDVKM. The CDR3 consists of 16 residues. V shed 4 bases, J shed 4 bases, and the junction held 9 bases outside the gene matches. The CDR3 coding sequence is TGTGCCAGCAGTTCCGAAGTGGACAGGGGGCTTTACGAGCAGTACTTC. Encoded protein: CASSSEVDRGLYEQYF.

The chain joins TRBV5-6 to TRBJ2-5; 14 bases map to TRBD2. Germline-derived CDR1 and CDR2 are SGHDT and YYEEEE. V was clipped by 2 bases and J by 0 bases; unmatched bases: 12. The CDR3 covers 20 residues. The DNA for the CDR3 is TGTGCCAGCAGCTTCGCTATACGGGGACTAGCGGGAGAGGACCAAGAGACCCAGTACTTC. Encoded protein: CASSFAIRGLAGEDQETQYF.

This clonotype showed up just once. The chain joins TRBV20-1 to TRBJ1-4; D not resolved. The CDR3 is 14 residues long. Germline V CDR1 and CDR2: DFQATT, SNEGSKA (reference sequence). The V end was cut by 5 bases, the J end by 5 bases, with 15 bases between. CDR3 sequence reads: CSASAVGGNEKLFF. CDR3 in DNA: TGCAGTGCTTCGGCCGTAGGAGGGAATGAAAAACTGTTTTTT.

The genes are TRBV7-2 and TRBJ2-2; 9 bases fit TRBD1. The CDR3 is made up of 14 amino acids. Germline-derived CDR1 and CDR2 are SGHTA and FQGNSA. The V segment lost 10 bases and the J segment 4 bases; nucleotides outside the gene matches: 7. CDR3 nucleotide sequence: TGTGCCACCAGAACAGGGGGCGGCACCGGGGAGCTGTTTTTT. This encodes CATRTGGGTGELFF. Full variable domain (rest looked up from reference TRBV7-2 and TRBJ2-2): GAGVSQSPSNKVTEKGKDVELRCDPISGHTALYWYRQSLGQGLEFLIYFQGNSAPDKSGLPSDRFSAERTGGSVSTLTIQRTQQEDSAVYLCATRTGGGTGELFFGEGSRLTVL.

The chain carries TRBV7-2 and TRBJ1-1; a weak D match, TRBD1 (6 bases). The CDR3 sequence is 14 residues long. Germline CDR1 and CDR2: SGHTA and FQGNSA. The V and J ends lost 8 bases and 3 bases respectively, with 16 bases between them. The CDR3 coding sequence is TGTGCCAGCTACAGGACAGCAGCGGACACTGAAGCTTTCTTT. Its translation is CASYRTAADTEAFF.

The genes are TRBV20-1 and TRBJ1-1; D call uncertain. CDR1 DFQATT and CDR2 SNEGSKA come from the germline V gene (reference sequence). CDR3 length: 15 residues. V dropped 7 bases and J dropped 1 base, with 19 bases sitting between them. This CDR3 is CSGHFSSRPNTEAFF. In DNA, the CDR3 is TGCAGTGGTCACTTCTCTTCACGACCGAACACTGAAGCTTTCTTT.

This clonotype was recorded a few times. CDR3 protein: CASSLAQGYTEAFF. In nucleotides, the CDR3 is TGTGCCAGCAGCTTAGCACAGGGTTACACTGAAGCTTTCTTT. The chain uses TRBV2 and TRBJ1-1; D is possibly TRBD1 (6 bases). The CDR3 length is 14 residues. The V end lost 6 bases, the J end lost 3 bases, and 14 bases lay between the germline ends. Per germline, CDR1 SNHLY and CDR2 FYNNEI. Full variable domain (rest looked up from reference TRBV2 and TRBJ1-1): EPEVTQTPSHQVTQMGQEVILRCVPISNHLYFYWYRQILGQKVEFLVSFYNNEISEKSEIFDDQFSVERPDGSNFTLKIRSTKLEDSAMYFCASSLAQGYTEAFFGQGTRLTVV.

This clonotype was seen only a few times. The chain is built from TRBV5-1 and TRBJ2-2; 10 bases agree with TRBD2. Trimming took 4 bases from V and 5 from J; bases not matched to a gene: 8. The CDR3 runs 16 residues. Looked up from germline, CDR1 is SGHRS and CDR2 is YFSETQ. CDR3 bases: TGCGCCAGCAGCATCCTAGCGGGAGAGTATACCGGGGAGCTGTTTTTT. This codes for CASSILAGEYTGELFF. The whole variable domain, filled in from reference TRBV5-1 and TRBJ2-2, reads KAGVTQTPRYLIKTRGQQVTLSCSPISGHRSVSWYQQTPGQGLQFLFEYFSETQRNKGNFPGRFSGRQFSNSRSEMNVSTLELGDSALYLCASSILAGEYTGELFFGEGSRLTVL.

The chain is built from TRBV5-1 and TRBJ2-7, with D perhaps assigned TRBD1 or TRBD2 (5 bases each). The CDR3 contains 14 residues. The V and J ends lost 5 bases and 3 bases respectively, with 15 bases between them. The germline CDR1 and CDR2 sequences are SGHRS and YFSETQ. Here the CDR3 reads CASSLGGFLYEQYF. The CDR3 region has the DNA TGCGCCAGCAGTCTTGGGGGTTTCCTCTACGAGCAGTACTTC.

In the case of this clonotype: This could be a read error, since a much larger clone is one nucleotide away. The chain uses TRBV2 and TRBJ2-7; no firm D call. The CDR3 has 12 residues. CDR1 SNHLY and CDR2 FYNNEI come from the germline V gene. The CDR3 coding sequence is TGTGCCAGCCATTCATCGGGTTACGGGCAGTACTTC. Translating gives CASHSSGYGQYF. The full variable domain, its missing parts supplied by reference TRBV2 and TRBJ2-7, is EPEVTQTPSHQVTQMGQEVILRCVPISNHLYFYWYRQILGQKVEFLVSFYNNEISEKSEIFDDQFSVERPDGSNFTLKIRSTKLEDSAMYFCASHSSGYGQYFGPGTRLTVT.

The gene calls are TRBV27 and TRBJ2-5, with 7 bases aligning to TRBD2. The CDR3 loop spans 14 amino acids. Germline CDR1 is MNHEY and CDR2 is SMNVEV (reference sequence). J was trimmed by 5 bases and V by 6 bases; bases with no gene match: 9. CDR3 loop: CASSQAGRRETQYF. As DNA, the CDR3 is TGTGCCAGCAGCCAAGCCGGGAGGAGGGAGACCCAGTACTTC.

The chain links TRBV7-9 to TRBJ2-7; D is unclear. The CDR3 length is 13 residues. Germline lookup yields CDR1 SEHNR and CDR2 FQNEAQ (reference sequence). Between the trimmed V and J ends, which lost 5 bases and 6 bases, there was a span of 14 bases. The CDR3 DNA reads TGTGCCAGCAGCCACTACCGTGAAGGCGAGCAGTACTTC. This gives the protein CASSHYREGEQYF.

This sequence joins TRBV10-2 and TRBJ2-3; 10 nucleotides agree with TRBD2. This CDR3 is 16 amino acids long. V was clipped by 4 bases and J by 0 bases; unmatched bases: 4. Germline-derived CDR1 and CDR2 are WSHSY and SAAADI. The CDR3 here is CASSASGGTSTDTQYF. Here the CDR3 DNA reads TGCGCCAGCAGTGCTAGCGGGGGAACTAGCACAGATACGCAGTATTTT.

This clonotype was seen only a few times. The chain couples TRBV15 to TRBJ2-5; 9 bases align to TRBD2. There are 18 residues in the CDR3. J gave up 5 bases and V 1 base, and 14 bases lay outside the gene matches. Germline CDR1 and CDR2: LNHNV and YYDKDF (reference sequence). Here the CDR3 DNA reads TGTGCCACCAGCAGAGTGCTAGCGGGGTCCCCCAGAGGGGAGACCCAGTACTTC. Translated: CATSRVLAGSPRGETQYF.